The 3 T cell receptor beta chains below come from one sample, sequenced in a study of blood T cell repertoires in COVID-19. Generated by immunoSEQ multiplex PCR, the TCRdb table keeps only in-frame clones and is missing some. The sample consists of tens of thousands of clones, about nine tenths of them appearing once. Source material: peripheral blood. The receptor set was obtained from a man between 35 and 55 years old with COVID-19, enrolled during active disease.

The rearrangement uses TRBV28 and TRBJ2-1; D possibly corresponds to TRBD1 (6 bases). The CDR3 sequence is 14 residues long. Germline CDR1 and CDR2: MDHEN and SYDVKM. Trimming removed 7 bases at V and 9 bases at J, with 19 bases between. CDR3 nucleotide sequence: TGTGCCAGCAAACCCTCAGGGGCGTCGGCTGAGCAGTTCTTC. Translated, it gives CASKPSGASAEQFF. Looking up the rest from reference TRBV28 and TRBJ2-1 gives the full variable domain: DVKVTQSSRYLVKRTGEKVFLECVQDMDHENMFWYRQDPGLGLRLIYFSYDVKMKEKGDIPEGYSVSREKKERFSLILESASTNQTSMYLCASKPSGASAEQFFGPGTRLTVL.

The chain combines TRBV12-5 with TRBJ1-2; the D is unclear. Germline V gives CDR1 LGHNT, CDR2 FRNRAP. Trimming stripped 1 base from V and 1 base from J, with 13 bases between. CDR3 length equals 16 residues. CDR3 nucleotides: TGTGCTAGTGGTTTGGGGGCAGTACCTCATAACTATGGCTACACCTTC. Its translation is CASGLGAVPHNYGYTF. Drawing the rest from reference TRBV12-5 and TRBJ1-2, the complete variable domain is DARVTQTPRHKVTEMGQEVTMRCQPILGHNTVFWYRQTMMQGLELLAYFRNRAPLDDSGMPKDRFSAEMPDATLATLKIQPSEPRDSAVYFCASGLGAVPHNYGYTFGSGTRLTVV.

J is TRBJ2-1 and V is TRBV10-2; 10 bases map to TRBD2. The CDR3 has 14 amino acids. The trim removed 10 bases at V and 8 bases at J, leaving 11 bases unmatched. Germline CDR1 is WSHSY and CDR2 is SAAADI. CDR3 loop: CATDPGLAYDEQFF. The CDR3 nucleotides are TGCGCCACAGATCCGGGACTAGCGTATGATGAGCAGTTCTTC.